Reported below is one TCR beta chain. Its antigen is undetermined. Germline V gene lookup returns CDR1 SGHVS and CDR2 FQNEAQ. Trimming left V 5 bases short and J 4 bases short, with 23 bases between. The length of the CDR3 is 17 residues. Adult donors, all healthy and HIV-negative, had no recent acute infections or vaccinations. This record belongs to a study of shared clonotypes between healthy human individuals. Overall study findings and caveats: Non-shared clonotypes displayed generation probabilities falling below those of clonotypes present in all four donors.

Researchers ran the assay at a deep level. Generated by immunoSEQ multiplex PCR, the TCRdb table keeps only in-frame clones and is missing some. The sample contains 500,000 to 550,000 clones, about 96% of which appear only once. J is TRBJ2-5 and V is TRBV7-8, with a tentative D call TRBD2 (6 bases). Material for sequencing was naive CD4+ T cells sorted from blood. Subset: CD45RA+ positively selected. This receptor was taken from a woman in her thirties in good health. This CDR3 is CASSPTSLAGTGETQYF. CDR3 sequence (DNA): TGTGCCAGCAGCCCAACCTCCTTAGCCGGGACTGGAGAGACCCAGTACTTC.